This TCR beta chain came from a study of shared clonotypes between healthy human individuals. On the study more broadly: CD4 naive cells filled three plates per donor, CD4 memory three, CD8 naive two and CD8 memory one.

Between the trimmed V and J ends, which lost 5 bases and 1 base, there was a span of 8 bases. CDR1 is SNHLY, CDR2 FYNNEI, per germline. The CDR3 runs 13 residues. Method: immunoSEQ multiplex PCR; TCRdb's copy keeps in-frame clones and lacks some. The table shows approximately 2.1 million clones, with over 85% occurring only once. The chain recombines TRBV2 with TRBJ1-1; D not resolved. This clonotype originated in a man in his late teens or twenties in good health. Some clones in this sample may be carry-over from other donors' samples. The specimen sequenced was naive CD4+ T cells from PBMCs. Subset in this sample: CD45RA+ positively selected. In nucleotides, the CDR3 is TGTGCCAGCAGTAGTGAGACGAACACTGAAGCTTTCTTT. It encodes CASSSETNTEAFF. Full variable domain (remainder filled in from reference TRBV2 and TRBJ1-1): EPEVTQTPSHQVTQMGQEVILRCVPISNHLYFYWYRQILGQKVEFLVSFYNNEISEKSEIFDDQFSVERPDGSNFTLKIRSTKLEDSAMYFCASSSETNTEAFFGQGTRLTVV.